The T cell receptor beta chain described here comes from a study of T-cell memory formation after mild COVID-19. General study findings and limits: Detection of some responders pre-infection suggested pre-existing cross-reactive memory T cells participated. CD4/CD8 balance held among clones contracting day 15 to 85, and later expanders leaned CD4+. For contracting clones, CD4+ ones sat mainly in CM and EM, CD8+ in EMRA.

TCRdb redid the calling of the 5' RACE reads with MiXCR, one entry per CDR3 protein. This table has around 180,000 distinct CDR3 sequences, 16% appearing once. CDR3 length: 18 amino acids. Germline loops: CDR1 SGHDT, CDR2 YYEEEE. V shed 4 bases, J shed 5 bases, and the junction held 13 bases outside the gene matches. Worth noting for this clonotype: Its specificity is not known.

The specimen sequenced was PBMCs or a T cell subset sorted from them (not recorded which). The receptor comes from an adult woman who had mild COVID-19 (a few samples of this study predate the infection). Cell type and time point are not known. This chain joins TRBV5-6 and TRBJ2-5; 14 bases map to TRBD2. The CDR3 DNA reads as TGTGCCAGCAGCCCTGGGACTAGCGGGAGCCTTCGCGGGGAGACCCAGTACTTC. Its translation: CASSPGTSGSLRGETQYF.